This T cell receptor beta chain appears in the sequencing data of a study of shared clonotypes between healthy human individuals. Assay used: immunoSEQ multiplex PCR; TCRdb lists only in-frame clones, some missing. The data show a few million clones, with around 90% seen just once and roughly 0.14% held by the top ten. Sequenced: naive CD4+ T cells sorted from blood. Stated subset: CD45RA+ positively selected. The TCR sequence derives from a man between 18 and 35 years old in good health.

This CDR3 reads CASSYTGGSYEQYF. CDR3 coding DNA: TGTGCCAGCAGCTACACAGGGGGCTCCTACGAGCAGTACTTC. The V gene is TRBV5-4, the J gene TRBJ2-7; TRBD1 agrees at 8 bases. Germline trimming cut 3 bases from V and 0 bases from J; bases unmatched to any gene: 2. Germline CDR1 SGHNT, CDR2 YYREEE (reference sequence). This CDR3 spans 14 amino acids.